A selection of T cell receptor beta chains follows, all from one sample in a study of blood T cell repertoires in COVID-19. Clones were read by immunoSEQ multiplex PCR, and TCRdb kept only the in-frame ones, dropping some. Of 250,000 to 350,000 clones detected, approximately 88% appear once; the ten largest clones hold more than 1.2%. Sequencing used peripheral blood. The receptors were gathered from a human donor with COVID-19, enrolled during active disease. The donor label of this sample is uncertain. The CDR3 runs from the conserved cysteine through the conserved F or W. The D gene is left open where the match is weak.

TRBD1	TRBV3-1/TRBV3-2	TRBJ2-7	CASSQVIGTGAYEQYF
-	TRBV14	TRBJ2-7	CASSLGGRYEQYF
-	TRBV20-1	TRBJ2-7	CSARGPYEQYF
TRBD1	TRBV7-6	TRBJ1-3	CASSLGPGQGLGNTIYF
TRBD2	TRBV29-1	TRBJ2-3	CSVGGLGLAGYTDTQYF
TRBD2	TRBV7-8	TRBJ2-1	CASSPTGTSRTYNEQFF
-	TRBV29-1	TRBJ2-3	CSVERYSTDTQYF
TRBD1	TRBV5-1	TRBJ1-6	CASSSRTGGDSPLHF
-	TRBV28	TRBJ2-1	CASERSGMDEQFF
-	TRBV30	TRBJ2-5	CAWSVVETQYF
TRBD2	TRBV30	TRBJ2-3	CAWSRGLADSTDTQYF
-	TRBV7-6	TRBJ2-7	CASSLNSGLGLQAYEQYF
-	TRBV9	TRBJ1-2	CASVRQGSNYGYTF
-	TRBV7-9	TRBJ2-5	CASSRGAPQETQYF
-	TRBV7-9	TRBJ2-7	CASSSQRTTGLYEQYF
-	TRBV29-1	TRBJ1-1	CSARQANTEAFF
TRBD1	TRBV5-4	TRBJ1-2	CASSLGQTGAGGYTF
TRBD1	TRBV5-4	TRBJ1-4	CASSSSGGRGEKLFF
-	TRBV19	TRBJ1-1	CASSARRENTEAFF
TRBD1	TRBV9	TRBJ2-7	CASSVGDRAYEQYF
TRBD1	TRBV7-3	TRBJ2-3	CASSTQGDMGLDTQYF
TRBD1	TRBV7-3	TRBJ2-7	CASSQQGGIGYEQYF
TRBD1	TRBV19	TRBJ1-5	CASSIRGTVYFWPQHF
-	TRBV28	TRBJ1-2	CASSADSTNYGYTF
-	TRBV27	TRBJ2-1	CASSLSTSNEQFF
-	TRBV28	TRBJ2-1	CASSLYLRERGEQFF
TRBD2	TRBV5-1	TRBJ2-4	CASSLDIGAAGDIQYF
TRBD2	TRBV10-3	TRBJ2-2	CAISFLLAGDGELFF
-	TRBV28	TRBJ2-2	CASSLARGELFF
-	TRBV6-5	TRBJ1-2	CASRFTNYGYTF
-	TRBV19	TRBJ1-4	CASSTQASADEKLFF
-	TRBV6-5	TRBJ1-5	CASSLDTPITAQHF
-	TRBV11-2	TRBJ2-1	CASSSQAWGVYNEQFF
TRBD2	TRBV7-2	TRBJ2-3	CASSPRTSGSWADTQYF
-	TRBV6-5	TRBJ1-3	CASTSSGNTIYF
-	TRBV28	TRBJ2-6	CASSPPLGANVLTF
-	TRBV18	TRBJ1-6	CASSNSSYNSPLHF
TRBD2	TRBV27	TRBJ2-7	CASSLSRGGKEQYF
TRBD1	TRBV7-7	TRBJ2-3	CASSADRAADTQYF
TRBD1	TRBV20-1	TRBJ1-6	CSASGTGVQESPLHF
TRBD2	TRBV29-1	TRBJ2-1	CSVRNSGRGGSNEQFF
TRBD2	TRBV2	TRBJ2-1	CARGLAASYNEQFF
TRBD2	TRBV19	TRBJ2-7	CASRPLAGGSYEQYF
TRBD2	TRBV2	TRBJ2-7	CASSGGLAGVWEQYF
-	TRBV30	TRBJ1-3	CAWSYTGYSPGNTIYF
-	TRBV6-5	TRBJ2-7	CASSYSGTDYEQYF